These 21 T cell receptor beta chains originate from one sample sequenced in a study of blood T cells in healthy people across ages. Primed by a sample-barcoded 5' primer and a J-beta primer mix, a second PCR proceeded for about 6 to 12 cycles. TCRdb independently ran MiXCR on the 5' RACE reads; one entry per CDR3 protein. The top ten clones hold 30% to 40% of a sample with fewer than 900,000 distinct CDR3 sequences, approximately 49% of them seen once. Sequenced: blood. The receptors were gathered from a woman aged 55-70 years in good health.

This clonotype was detected only once. This sequence joins TRBV20-1 and TRBJ1-5; D is ambiguous. There are 16 residues in the CDR3. The V gene lost 1 base and the J gene lost 0 bases, with 13 bases spanning the gap. Germline values: CDR1 DFQATT, CDR2 SNEGSKA (reference sequence). The CDR3 loop reads CSARGRSRNSNQPQHF. CDR3 nucleotide sequence: TGCAGTGCTAGAGGTCGTTCGCGAAATAGCAATCAGCCCCAGCATTTT.

The chain couples TRBV10-3 to TRBJ2-2; D is tentatively TRBD1 or TRBD2 (5 bases each). Trimming cost V 6 bases and J 7 bases, with 15 bases left between them. The CDR3 is 14 residues long. Looked up from germline, CDR1 is ENHRY and CDR2 is SYGVKD. The chain's CDR3 is CAIRGTESGGELFF. The CDR3 bases are TGTGCCATCAGGGGGACCGAGTCTGGCGGGGAGCTGTTTTTT.

V usage is TRBV20-1 and J usage is TRBJ1-5, with TRBD1 matching over 7 bases. V shed 3 bases, J shed 3 bases, and the junction held 14 bases outside the gene matches. The germline V gene encodes CDR1 DFQATT and CDR2 SNEGSKA (reference sequence). The CDR3 is 17 amino acids. CDR3 region: CSASVLPGQSYNQPQHF. The CDR3 DNA follows: TGCAGTGCTAGTGTACTACCGGGACAGTCTTACAATCAGCCCCAGCATTTT.

The CDR3 region has the DNA TGTGCCACCAGCAGGGACAGGTACGTCAACGAGCAGTACTTC. Residues: CATSRDRYVNEQYF. V and J are TRBV15 and TRBJ2-7; 7 positions match TRBD1. This CDR3 has 14 residues. After removal of 3 bases from V and 5 bases from J, the junction contained 7 bases not matched to a gene. Germline V gene data show CDR1 as LNHNV and CDR2 as YYDKDF (reference sequence).

This chain uses TRBV9 with TRBJ2-7, with D tentatively TRBD1 or TRBD2 (6 bases each). The CDR3 extends over 15 amino acids. Trimming stripped 0 bases from V and 5 bases from J, with 15 bases between. The germline V gene has CDR1 SGDLS and CDR2 YYNGEE. CDR3 region: CASSVEEGQSHEQYF. CDR3 DNA sequence: TGTGCCAGCAGCGTAGAGGAGGGACAAAGCCACGAGCAGTACTTC.

V is TRBV10-3 and J is TRBJ1-2; perhaps TRBD1 as D (5 bases). V was cut by 0 bases and J by 4 bases, with 12 bases left in between. Germline CDR1 ENHRY, CDR2 SYGVKD. This CDR3 region has 15 residues. The CDR3 here is CAISESAGPAYGYTF. The CDR3 nucleotides read TGTGCCATCAGTGAGTCGGCAGGGCCGGCCTATGGCTACACCTTC.

The CDR3 nucleotides read TGCGCCAGCAGCTACGCCGGGGAGGTGGGTGAGCAGTTCTTC. Translation gives CASSYAGEVGEQFF. The chain recombines TRBV5-1 with TRBJ2-1; perhaps TRBD2 as D (6 bases). With 3 bases removed from V and 9 bases from J, the gap between germline ends came to 16 bases. Germline V gives CDR1 SGHRS, CDR2 YFSETQ. CDR3 size: 14 residues.

The chain has TRBV5-1 and TRBJ2-5; the D gene is possibly TRBD2 (5 bases). Trimming removed 0 bases at V and 3 bases at J, with 9 bases between. Looked up from germline, CDR1 is SGHRS and CDR2 is YFSETQ. The CDR3 has 14 amino acids. CDR3 residues: CASSLGTSEETQYF. CDR3 bases: TGCGCCAGCAGCTTGGGTACTAGTGAAGAGACCCAGTACTTC. Full variable domain (rest looked up from reference TRBV5-1 and TRBJ2-5): KAGVTQTPRYLIKTRGQQVTLSCSPISGHRSVSWYQQTPGQGLQFLFEYFSETQRNKGNFPGRFSGRQFSNSRSEMNVSTLELGDSALYLCASSLGTSEETQYFGPGTRLLVL.

There are a few counts of this clonotype. The genes are TRBV5-1 and TRBJ2-4, with D maybe TRBD1 (6 bases). This CDR3 has 15 residues. V gave up 3 bases and J gave up 1 base, with 11 bases separating them. Looked up from germline, CDR1 is SGHRS and CDR2 is YFSETQ. CDR3 sequence (DNA): TGCGCCAGCAGCTCCAGGGGCACGGCCAAAAACATTCAGTACTTC. Encoded protein: CASSSRGTAKNIQYF.

The V gene is TRBV6-2 or TRBV6-3, the J gene TRBJ2-1; 8 nucleotides line up with TRBD2. The CDR3 covers 15 residues. V dropped 5 bases and J dropped 8; count of bases not matched to a gene: 11. Germline V gives CDR1 MNHEY, CDR2 SVGEGT. CDR3 nucleotides: TGTGCCAGCAGTGCCGCCGGGGGGGGCCGCGATGAGCAGTTCTTC. This sequence encodes CASSAAGGGRDEQFF.

This chain links TRBV29-1 with TRBJ2-2, with 11 nucleotides matching TRBD2. The CDR3 is 15 residues long. The V and J ends lost 8 bases and 2 bases, in that order; junction bases with no gene match: 7. Germline assignment: CDR1 SQVTM and CDR2 ANQGSEA. This CDR3 is CSTHTSGSNTGELFF. The CDR3 DNA reads as TGCAGCACCCACACTAGCGGGAGTAACACCGGGGAGCTGTTTTTT.

This clonotype has more than one count but fewer than ten. V usage is TRBV12-3 or TRBV12-4 and J usage is TRBJ2-7; 10 bases align to TRBD1. The V and J ends lost 5 bases and 9 bases, in that order; junction bases with no gene match: 10. The CDR3 is 14 amino acids. The DNA of the CDR3 is TGTGCCAGCAGTCCCTTGGGACAGGGGTATGGGCAGTACTTC. It yields the protein CASSPLGQGYGQYF.

Here the CDR3 DNA reads TGTGCCAGCCCCGCGCCGGGACTAGCGGGAAATGAGCAGTACTTC. It translates to CASPAPGLAGNEQYF. The chain employs TRBV18 and TRBJ2-5, with 13 bases identical to TRBD2. The J segment lost 11 bases and the V segment lost 8 bases, leaving 14 bases of the junction unmatched. Germline lookup yields CDR1 KGHSH and CDR2 LQKENI. The CDR3 loop spans 15 amino acids. Full variable domain (rest looked up from reference TRBV18 and TRBJ2-5): NAGVMQNPRHLVRRRGQEARLRCSPMKGHSHVYWYRQLPEEGLKFMVYLQKENIIDESGMPKERFSAEFPKEGPSILRIQQVVRGDSAAYFCASPAPGLAGNEQYFGPGTRLLVL.

This chain joins TRBV29-1 and TRBJ2-1; possibly TRBD1 for D (5 bases). The J call is doubtful: the DNA matches TRBJ2-7 better. The CDR3 has 14 residues. CDR1 is SQVTM and CDR2 is ANQGSEA in the germline V gene. In nucleotides, the CDR3 is TGCAGCGCAACCACACCTGGGGCTTACAATGAGCAGTACTTC. This encodes CSATTPGAYNEQYF.

The chain joins TRBV5-1 to TRBJ2-5, with TRBD2 matching over 13 bases. The germline V gene has CDR1 SGHRS and CDR2 YFSETQ. J lost 5 bases, V lost 5 bases, and 6 bases had no gene match. This CDR3 has 15 residues. This chain's CDR3 is CASRRTSGSGETQYF. The CDR3 bases are TGCGCCAGCAGAAGGACTAGCGGGAGCGGGGAGACCCAGTACTTC.

The chain recombines TRBV5-1 with TRBJ2-7; the D gene is possibly TRBD1 (6 bases). Germline V CDR1 and CDR2: SGHRS, YFSETQ. The V gene lost 2 bases and the J gene lost 5 bases, with 20 bases spanning the gap. CDR3 length equals 16 residues. The CDR3: CASSFTQGSLSHEQYF. CDR3 nucleotides: TGCGCCAGCAGCTTTACTCAGGGGTCTTTAAGCCACGAGCAGTACTTC.

This clonotype appeared a single time. The V gene is TRBV4-3, the J gene TRBJ2-1; possible D gene TRBD2, 6 bases. The CDR3 covers 20 residues. Per the germline V gene, CDR1 is LGHNA and CDR2 is YSLEER. Trimming left V 1 base short and J 0 bases short, with 22 bases between. This CDR3 is CASSQAVWVVAASSYNEQFF. The CDR3 DNA reads as TGCGCCAGCAGCCAAGCGGTATGGGTAGTAGCGGCAAGCTCCTACAATGAGCAGTTCTTC.

This clonotype has more than one count but fewer than ten. V and J are TRBV7-2 and TRBJ1-1; D may be TRBD1 (6 bases). Germline CDR1 is SGHTA and CDR2 is FQGNSA. This CDR3 is 13 amino acids long. The germline V and J ends were trimmed by 5 bases and 4 bases, with 11 bases remaining between them. The CDR3 sequence is CASSATGFTEAFF. The CDR3 DNA is TGTGCCAGCAGCGCAACAGGGTTCACTGAAGCTTTCTTT.

Written as DNA, the CDR3 is TGTGCCAGCAGGACGGACAGGGGGCAAGAGACCCAGTACTTC. It yields the protein CASRTDRGQETQYF. The chain uses TRBV28 and TRBJ2-5, with 10 bases lining up with TRBD1. The germline CDR1 and CDR2 sequences are MDHEN and SYDVKM. The CDR3 contains 14 residues. With V trimmed by 6 bases and J by 2 bases, 3 bases remained unmatched.

The chain recombines TRBV28 with TRBJ2-1; no definite D call. Germline lookup yields CDR1 MDHEN and CDR2 SYDVKM. V was trimmed by 6 bases and J by 0 bases, leaving 15 bases between them. CDR3 length: 16 amino acids. CDR3 sequence reads: CASSPQIVGSYNEQFF. The CDR3 DNA reads as TGTGCCAGCAGCCCCCAGATAGTGGGCTCCTACAATGAGCAGTTCTTC.

This sequence joins TRBV27 and TRBJ2-2; D is unresolved. Per the germline V gene, CDR1 is MNHEY and CDR2 is SMNVEV (reference sequence). CDR3 length: 14 residues. Trimming removed 2 bases from V and 3 bases from J, with 7 bases in between. CDR3 loop: CASSLTPYTGELFF. CDR3 DNA: TGTGCCAGCAGTTTAACACCGTACACCGGGGAGCTGTTTTTT.